Shown below are 28 T cell receptor beta chains from a single sample sequenced in a study of a mutant IDH1 vaccine in newly diagnosed glioma. Described time point: baseline, week 1 (first vaccination visit). The treatment here: pre-vaccination baseline after standard-of-care therapy. Measured with immunoSEQ multiplex PCR; TCRdb has only the in-frame clones, and not every one. Altogether tens of thousands of clones are present, 83% being singletons, with the ten largest covering 7.4%. Sequencing used PBMCs, obtained from a glioma patient treated with radiotherapy, temozolomide or both. Receptors were obtained from a woman between 50 and 59 years old with glioma.

This clone has only a few counts. The chain uses TRBV5-1 and TRBJ2-1, with D perhaps matching TRBD1 (6 bases). There are 14 residues in the CDR3. With 3 bases removed from V and 4 bases from J, the gap between germline ends came to 11 bases. Per germline, CDR1 SGHRS and CDR2 YFSETQ. This CDR3 is CASSSGGQYNEQFF. CDR3 DNA sequence: TGCGCCAGCAGCTCCGGAGGACAGTACAATGAGCAGTTCTTC.

The chain is built from TRBV6-7 and TRBJ1-1; D remains ambiguous. TRBV6-7 is an ORF, with its function uncertain. The V end was cut by 0 bases, the J end by 7 bases, with 9 bases between. The CDR3 sequence is 13 residues long. CDR3 nucleotides: TGTGCCAGCAGTTACTCGATGCCAGATGAAGCTTTCTTT. It yields the protein CASSYSMPDEAFF.

This clone showed up just once. The rearrangement uses TRBV18 and TRBJ1-1, with D uncertain. Germline loops: CDR1 KGHSH, CDR2 LQKENI. The germline V and J ends were trimmed by 3 bases and 0 bases, with 5 bases remaining between them. There are 13 residues in the CDR3. In DNA form, the CDR3 reads TGTGCCAGCTCACCCGGTCTGAACACTGAAGCTTTCTTT. Its translation is CASSPGLNTEAFF.

Here the CDR3 DNA reads TGTGCCAGCAGTGAATGGGGGGGGCCGGGGGAGCAGTACTTC. It yields the protein CASSEWGGPGEQYF. The chain couples TRBV25-1 to TRBJ2-7; D possibly corresponds to TRBD2 (7 bases). This CDR3 contains 14 residues. Trimming removed 1 base from V and 7 bases from J, with 14 bases in between. Germline loops: CDR1 MGHDK, CDR2 SYGVNS.

The CDR3 protein is CASSLGLGENEKLFF. The CDR3 nucleotides are TGTGCCAGCAGCTTAGGCTTGGGAGAAAATGAAAAACTGTTTTTT. This chain joins TRBV11-3 and TRBJ1-4; D not certain. Per germline, CDR1 SGHNT and CDR2 YENEEA. V gave up 1 base and J gave up 5 bases, with 11 bases separating them. The CDR3 sequence is 15 residues long. The full variable domain, with the rest looked up from reference TRBV11-3 and TRBJ1-4, is EAGVVQSPRYKIIEKKQPVAFWCNPISGHNTLYWYLQNLGQGPELLIRYENEEAVDDSQLPKDRFSAERLKGVDSTLKIQPAELGDSAVYLCASSLGLGENEKLFFGSGTQLSVL.

This chain connects TRBV2 to TRBJ1-5; TRBD1 matches at 12 bases. The CDR3 totals 17 residues. Germline CDR1 SNHLY, CDR2 FYNNEI. The trim removed 11 bases at V and 8 bases at J, leaving 19 bases unmatched. The CDR3 reads CAGSRDRGRQVWEPQHF. Here the CDR3 DNA reads TGTGCCGGAAGCCGGGACAGGGGGCGCCAGGTTTGGGAGCCCCAGCATTTT.

In its sample, this clone was seen once. This chain joins TRBV5-5 and TRBJ1-5; 7 bases match TRBD1. This CDR3 contains 16 residues. With V trimmed by 0 bases and J by 2 bases, 5 bases remained unmatched. Germline-derived CDR1 and CDR2 are SGHKS and YYEKEE (reference sequence). The CDR3 sequence: CASSLGQGVGNQPQHF. CDR3 DNA: TGTGCCAGCAGCTTGGGGCAGGGGGTCGGCAATCAGCCCCAGCATTTT.

V gene TRBV25-1 combines with J gene TRBJ2-1, with TRBD1 matching over 8 bases. The J segment lost 0 bases and the V segment lost 8 bases, leaving 9 bases of the junction unmatched. CDR1 and CDR2 from the germline V gene are MGHDK and SYGVNS. The CDR3 has 16 amino acids. The CDR3 sequence is CASAGDRGDSYNEQFF. The DNA for the CDR3 is TGTGCCAGCGCAGGTGACAGGGGCGACTCCTACAATGAGCAGTTCTTC.

This chain links TRBV10-3 with TRBJ1-1; 7 bases are shared with TRBD1. From germline, CDR1 is ENHRY and CDR2 SYGVKD. CDR3 length: 14 amino acids. The J segment lost 5 bases and the V segment lost 5 bases, leaving 8 bases of the junction unmatched. In nucleotides, the CDR3 is TGTGCCATCAGTACAGACAGGGTAATGACTGAAGCTTTCTTT. Its protein product is CAISTDRVMTEAFF.

The chain couples TRBV7-8 to TRBJ2-1, with 11 bases identical to TRBD2. Germline CDR1 SGHVS, CDR2 FQNEAQ. The CDR3 is made up of 17 amino acids. V gave up 6 bases and J gave up 9 bases; unmatched junction bases: 16. CDR3 DNA sequence: TGTGCCAGCAGGGAGACTAGCGGGACTCTAAGGGGGAGTGAGCAGTTCTTC. Translated, it gives CASRETSGTLRGSEQFF. Full variable domain (missing parts from reference TRBV7-8 and TRBJ2-1): GAGVSQSPRYKVAKRGQDVALRCDPISGHVSLFWYQQALGQGPEFLTYFQNEAQLDKSGLPSDRFFAERPEGSVSTLKIQRTQQEDSAVYLCASRETSGTLRGSEQFFGPGTRLTVL.

This CDR3 reads CASSHPDRGPVGYEQYF. CDR3 bases: TGCGCCAGCAGCCACCCGGACCGGGGCCCAGTTGGCTACGAGCAGTACTTC. V and J are TRBV4-1 and TRBJ2-7; D could derive from TRBD1 or TRBD2 (5 bases each). This CDR3 is 17 amino acids long. The ends were cut back, 3 bases at V and 3 bases at J, with 21 bases in the middle. Germline values: CDR1 MGHRA, CDR2 YSYEKL.

The chain recombines TRBV7-9 with TRBJ2-7; D is unclear. Trimming pared 5 bases from V and 0 bases from J, leaving 11 bases between. The germline V gene has CDR1 SEHNR and CDR2 FQNEAQ (reference sequence). This CDR3 has 14 residues. This CDR3 is CASSPPHGSYEQYF. In nucleotides, the CDR3 is TGTGCCAGCAGCCCACCACACGGCTCCTACGAGCAGTACTTC.

The rearrangement links TRBV28 to TRBJ1-2; D possibly corresponds to TRBD1 (6 bases). The CDR3 loop spans 13 amino acids. V lost 6 bases to trimming and J lost 7 bases, with 15 bases between them. Germline V gene data show CDR1 as MDHEN and CDR2 as SYDVKM. CDR3 residues: CASRGGRVGGYTF. In DNA form, the CDR3 reads TGTGCCAGCAGAGGGGGGAGAGTGGGTGGCTACACCTTC.

This chain joins TRBV9 and TRBJ2-7; D may be TRBD2 (5 bases). The CDR3 covers 13 residues. In germline, CDR1 is SGDLS, CDR2 YYNGEE. Deletions cut 3 bases from V and 3 bases from J, with 10 bases between. The CDR3: CASSAGDYYEQYF. The CDR3 region has the DNA TGTGCCAGCAGCGCCGGAGACTACTACGAGCAGTACTTC.

The chain uses TRBV4-3 and TRBJ2-3; no clear D gene. CDR1 LGHNA and CDR2 YSLEER come from the germline V gene. The CDR3 length is 15 residues. Trimming removed 3 bases at V and 2 bases at J, with 12 bases between. The CDR3 loop is CASSHRVLNTDTQYF. For the CDR3, the DNA is TGCGCCAGCAGCCATCGGGTACTAAACACAGATACGCAGTATTTT.

The chain joins TRBV5-1 to TRBJ1-1; TRBD1 matches 7 bases. From germline, CDR1 is SGHRS and CDR2 YFSETQ. After removal of 3 bases from V and 4 bases from J, the junction contained 12 bases not matched to a gene. The CDR3 totals 16 residues. CDR3 coding DNA: TGCGCCAGCAGCTCCCCAACTTCAGGGGGAGTCACTGAAGCTTTCTTT. This translates into CASSSPTSGGVTEAFF. Combining the CDR3 with reference TRBV5-1 and TRBJ1-1 gives the whole variable domain KAGVTQTPRYLIKTRGQQVTLSCSPISGHRSVSWYQQTPGQGLQFLFEYFSETQRNKGNFPGRFSGRQFSNSRSEMNVSTLELGDSALYLCASSSPTSGGVTEAFFGQGTRLTVV.

The rearrangement uses TRBV10-3 and TRBJ1-2; maybe TRBD1 (5 bases). The CDR3 contains 12 residues. Trimming removed 6 bases from V and 8 bases from J, with 13 bases in between. The V gene's germline CDR1 is ENHRY and CDR2 SYGVKD. The CDR3 nucleotides are TGTGCCATCAGGGACACCCCAGAAGGCTACACCTTC. Translating it yields CAIRDTPEGYTF.

The chain recombines TRBV6-5 with TRBJ1-1, with D possibly TRBD1 on 5 matching bases. This CDR3 has 14 residues. Germline assignment: CDR1 MNHEY and CDR2 SVGAGI. Trimming removed 5 bases from V and 5 bases from J, with 15 bases in between. CDR3 sequence reads: CASSPLSRGTEAFF. The CDR3, as DNA: TGTGCCAGCAGTCCCCTTTCTCGGGGGACTGAAGCTTTCTTT.

The V call is TRBV7-6, the J call TRBJ2-7, with 8 bases matching TRBD1. The CDR3 sequence is 12 residues long. V was clipped by 4 bases and J by 5 bases; unmatched bases: 1. Germline V gene lookup returns CDR1 SGHVS and CDR2 FNYEAQ. As DNA, the CDR3 is TGTGCCAGCAGCTGGACAGGGAACGAGCAGTACTTC. Its translation: CASSWTGNEQYF.

The chain combines TRBV5-1 with TRBJ2-7; D remains unclear. The CDR3 is made up of 17 amino acids. Germline CDR1 SGHRS, CDR2 YFSETQ. Trimming cost V 4 bases and J 2 bases, with 22 bases left between them. The CDR3 DNA reads TGCGCCAGCAGCCTCGGGTTATGGAGACCGAACGCCTACGAGCAGTACTTC. Protein product: CASSLGLWRPNAYEQYF. The whole variable domain, filled in from reference TRBV5-1 and TRBJ2-7, reads KAGVTQTPRYLIKTRGQQVTLSCSPISGHRSVSWYQQTPGQGLQFLFEYFSETQRNKGNFPGRFSGRQFSNSRSEMNVSTLELGDSALYLCASSLGLWRPNAYEQYFGPGTRLTVT.

About this clone itself: A read error may account for a junction end that differs from germline. This sequence joins TRBV7-7 and TRBJ2-1; no definite D call. CDR1 and CDR2 from the germline V gene are SSHAT and FNYEAQ (reference sequence). This CDR3 is 14 amino acids long. The CDR3 nucleotides read TGTGCTAGCAGCCCCGGACCGGCTAACAATGAGCAGTTCTTC. This encodes CASSPGPANNEQFF.

This clone occurred once. The rearrangement joins TRBV6-5 to TRBJ1-5, with a tentative D call TRBD1 (5 bases). The germline V gene encodes CDR1 MNHEY and CDR2 SVGAGI. V was shortened by 7 bases and J by 3 bases, with 16 bases between the two germline ends. The CDR3 length is 15 residues. CDR3 sequence reads: CASMGRVGNNQPQHF. CDR3 DNA sequence: TGTGCCAGCATGGGGCGGGTGGGTAACAATCAGCCCCAGCATTTT.

The rearrangement joins TRBV5-6 to TRBJ2-3; D not certain. Trimming took off 4 bases at V and 7 bases at J, with 16 bases between the two ends. The germline CDR1 and CDR2 sequences are SGHDT and YYEEEE. The CDR3 has 14 amino acids. CDR3 sequence reads: CASSLRASGNTQYF. In nucleotides, the CDR3 is TGTGCCAGCAGCCTACGGGCCTCTGGGAATACGCAGTATTTT.

The chain couples TRBV25-1 to TRBJ1-5; possible D gene TRBD1, 6 bases. Trimming cost V 3 bases and J 0 bases, with 6 bases left between them. From germline, CDR1 is MGHDK and CDR2 SYGVNS. The CDR3 loop spans 14 amino acids. The CDR3 region is CASSDRGSNQPQHF. Here the CDR3 DNA reads TGTGCCAGCAGTGACAGGGGTAGCAATCAGCCCCAGCATTTT.

The chain couples TRBV6-5 to TRBJ1-4, with D possibly TRBD1 on 5 matching bases. V dropped 8 bases and J dropped 4 bases, with 11 bases sitting between them. CDR1 and CDR2 (germline): MNHEY, SVGAGI. The CDR3 is 13 amino acids. CDR3 protein: CASRGYGNEKLFF. CDR3 DNA: TGTGCCAGCCGGGGGTATGGTAATGAAAAACTGTTTTTT.

The chain carries TRBV7-2 and TRBJ1-2, with TRBD1 matching over 7 bases. The CDR3 has 14 residues. Germline values: CDR1 SGHTA, CDR2 FQGNSA. V shed 4 bases, J shed 5 bases, and the junction held 7 bases outside the gene matches. The DNA of the CDR3 is TGTGCCAGCAGCTCCGGTGGGACAGCGTATGGCTACACCTTC. This translates into CASSSGGTAYGYTF.

This chain joins TRBV11-3 and TRBJ1-1, with D maybe TRBD1 (5 bases). V lost 1 base, J lost 3 bases, and 15 bases lay in between. This CDR3 is 16 amino acids long. CDR1 and CDR2 (germline): SGHNT, YENEEA. The CDR3: CASSLGVRAGDTEAFF. The DNA for the CDR3 is TGTGCCAGCAGCTTAGGGGTACGGGCGGGGGACACTGAAGCTTTCTTT.

Written as DNA, the CDR3 is TGTGCCAGCAGCCCCGAGGCTAGCGGGACTACTAGCACAGATACGCAGTATTTT. This sequence encodes CASSPEASGTTSTDTQYF. V is TRBV13 and J is TRBJ2-3; 9 positions match TRBD2. Germline V CDR1 and CDR2: PRHDT, FYEKMQ (reference sequence). V was pared by 5 bases and J by 0 bases, with 12 bases of the junction left unmatched. This CDR3 is 18 amino acids long.